This TCR beta chain was sequenced for a study of shared clonotypes between healthy human individuals (TCRdb year 2020). Concerning the study at large: The cohort comprised two women and a few men aged 18 to 49 years. Each donor's leukapheresis produced roughly between roughly 0.85 and 9.5 billion PBMCs. Blood TCR repertoires of 5 or 6 healthy adults were deeply sequenced to estimate repertoire size and the extent of clonotype sharing between individuals. Different laboratories and diverse techniques were used to prepare libraries and sequence TCR repertoires, to increase sequencing depth and limit assay-specific biases. For each donor, CD4 naive and CD4 memory were each given three plates, CD8 naive was given two plates, and CD8 memory was given one plate.

The research as a whole found: Even with the large sequencing depth, rarefaction of the sorted-subset datasets indicated that sequencing was incomplete. Sharing across four donors was observed for around 5% of naive CD4, over 3% of naive CD8, 2% to 2.5% of memory CD4, and roughly 0.4% of memory CD8 clonotypes. Based on pairwise subsampling, the degree of clonotype sharing among donors was expected to be affected by sequencing depth. The small number of donors limited the genetic and exposure-history diversity represented. Clonotypes shared by all four sorted-subset donors showed higher generation probabilities than non-shared clonotypes. Sampling was limited to blood, and TCR repertoires in tissue likely differ from TCR repertoires in blood. Larger estimated clonotype richness was generally found for naive subsets than for memory subsets.

For the CD8 naive samples, CD45RO-negative cells were positively selected for CCR7, yielding a CD45RA+CCR7+ population from which TemRA cells were excluded. Donors were healthy HIV-negative adults with no recently reported acute infections or vaccinations. Only Caucasian adults living in Nashville, Tennessee, USA were represented among the donors. Blood was collected by leukapheresis, and PBMCs were isolated by Ficoll-Histopaque density gradient centrifugation and then cryopreserved in liquid nitrogen vapor phase. Analytical flow cytometry was used to check the purity and quantity of each magnetically sorted T cell population. Genomic DNA was isolated from each sorted fraction and quantified by UV absorbance on a Nanodrop 2000c. Using the deep immunoSEQ assay, TCR CDR3 regions were amplified from genomic DNA by multiplex PCR. Extracted genomic DNA from each cell subset was distributed evenly across all wells of several immunoSEQ 96-well plates, and each plate was treated as a replicate. Each replicate PCR for sorted subsets received roughly 0.2 ug genomic DNA, equal to around 32,000 T cell genomes. Purified libraries were quantified with a Qubit 3.0 fluorometer, sized on a Bioanalyzer 2100, and re-quantified with the KAPA Library Quantification kit. Every immunoSEQ 96-well plate was sequenced on a separate single-read 150-cycle Illumina NextSeq 550 flow cell. As for the authors' bioinformatics: Because only junctional sequences without quality scores were contained in the immunoSEQ output, filtering matching that applied to full-length reads could not be performed. Sequences were annotated with PyIR, a Python wrapper for IgBLAST v1.9, and V/J genes and CDR3 were assigned using IMGT germline references. Any read was removed if the V/J assignment was weak (E-value above 1e-6), the CDR3 was missing, or the read contained stop codons, out-of-frame junctions, or ambiguous translated residues. A V3J clonotype was defined by an identical inferred V gene, J gene, and CDR3 amino acid sequence. To compute the percentage overlap between repertoires, the number of shared unique clonotypes was divided by the size of the smaller repertoire. Repertoire richness was assessed with RTK rarefaction, the Chao1 estimator, and Recon v2.1 estimates of unobserved clonotypes. Generation probabilities were computed with OLGA for all TCRbeta clonotypes obtained by the gDNA method from a few donors. Not all clones reach the TCRdb copy of this immuneACCESS table, which keeps in-frame sequences only. Checked studies attribute under half of the gap to unresolved V genes and leave the rest unexplained. V and J calls and clone size are copied from that table; D and trimming were computed from the DNA. The sample records about 1.9 million clones, approximately 92% of which are singletons. The top ten clonotypes cover around 1.7% of the sample.

Note on this clone: Its antigen target is currently unknown. Base qualities are not provided; no much larger clone lies one nucleotide away.

The CDR3 numbers 15 residues from cysteine through phenylalanine. The CDR3 DNA has 45 bases and is translated from base 1. From the germline V gene, CDR1 is MNHNS and CDR2 is SASEGT. V and J lose 0 bases and 5 bases, and a span of 13 bases separates them. This receptor was identified in a man aged 18 to 30 in good health. Some clones in this sample may be carry-over from other donors' samples. Sequenced material: naive CD8+ T cells from PBMCs. Interpreted using the paper, the cell subset or site label stands for: CD45RA+CCR7+. The chain links TRBV6-1 with TRBJ1-1; the D gene is possibly TRBD1, with 6 bases matching. The DNA sequence reads TGTGCCAGCAGTGAAGCGCTGGGGGGGCGGACTGAAGCTTTCTTT. Translated, it gives CASSEALGGRTEAFF.